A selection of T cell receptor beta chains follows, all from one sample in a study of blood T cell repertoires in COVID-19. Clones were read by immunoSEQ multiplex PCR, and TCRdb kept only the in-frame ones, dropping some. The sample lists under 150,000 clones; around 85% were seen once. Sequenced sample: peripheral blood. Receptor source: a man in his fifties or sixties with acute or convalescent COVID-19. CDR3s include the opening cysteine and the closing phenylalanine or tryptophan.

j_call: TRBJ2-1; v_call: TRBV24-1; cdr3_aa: CATSGNTGTSYNEQFF
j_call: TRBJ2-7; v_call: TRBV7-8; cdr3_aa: CASSLAKGGRGDSYEQYF
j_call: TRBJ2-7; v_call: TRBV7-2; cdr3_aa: CASSFTGYEQYF
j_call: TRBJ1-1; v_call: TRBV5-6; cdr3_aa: CASSLNRGANTEAFF
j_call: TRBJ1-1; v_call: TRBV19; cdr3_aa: CASSTGTGGAGTEAFF
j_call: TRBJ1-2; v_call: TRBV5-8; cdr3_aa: CASSLRDRWGGYTF
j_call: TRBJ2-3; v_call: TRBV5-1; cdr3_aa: CASSLGLVGDTQYF
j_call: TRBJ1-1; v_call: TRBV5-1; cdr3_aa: CASSFGLEAFF
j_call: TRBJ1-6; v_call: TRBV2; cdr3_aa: CASSEGTGLGLGSPLHF
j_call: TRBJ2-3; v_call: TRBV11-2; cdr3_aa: CASSLGTGSDTQYF
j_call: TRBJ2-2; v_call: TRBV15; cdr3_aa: CATSKNWGRNTGELFF
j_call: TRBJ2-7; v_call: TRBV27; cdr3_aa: CASSFSTDAYEQYF
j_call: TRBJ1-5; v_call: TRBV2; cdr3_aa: CASSYSRGFSNQPQHF